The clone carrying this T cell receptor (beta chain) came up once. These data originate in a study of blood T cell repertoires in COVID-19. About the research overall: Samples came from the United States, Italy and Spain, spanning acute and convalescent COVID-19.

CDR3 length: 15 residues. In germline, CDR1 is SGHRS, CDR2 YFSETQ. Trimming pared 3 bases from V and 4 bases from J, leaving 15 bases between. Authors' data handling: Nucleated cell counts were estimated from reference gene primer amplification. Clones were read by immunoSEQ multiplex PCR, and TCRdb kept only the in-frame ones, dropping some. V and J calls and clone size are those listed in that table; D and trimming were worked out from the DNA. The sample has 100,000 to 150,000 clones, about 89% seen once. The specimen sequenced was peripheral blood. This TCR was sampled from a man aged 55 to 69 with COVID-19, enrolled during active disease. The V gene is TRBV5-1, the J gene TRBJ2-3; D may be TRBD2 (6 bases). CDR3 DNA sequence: TGCGCCAGCAGCTACGGGACTGATAGATCAGATACGCAGTATTTT. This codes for CASSYGTDRSDTQYF. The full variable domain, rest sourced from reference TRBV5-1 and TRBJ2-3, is KAGVTQTPRYLIKTRGQQVTLSCSPISGHRSVSWYQQTPGQGLQFLFEYFSETQRNKGNFPGRFSGRQFSNSRSEMNVSTLELGDSALYLCASSYGTDRSDTQYFGPGTRLTVL.